A selection of T cell receptor beta chains follows, all from one sample in a study of blood T cell repertoires in COVID-19. Repertoires were generated with immunoSEQ multiplex PCR, while TCRdb's copy carries only in-frame clones and drops some. The sample contains approximately 100,000 clones, approximately 62% of which appear only once. What was sequenced was peripheral blood. Receptors originate from an elderly man with acute or convalescent COVID-19. CDR3s include the opening cysteine and the closing phenylalanine or tryptophan. D genes are given only for firm matches. Where a row states a size, it is once, few, many or the class of an expanded clone; other rows omit it.

abundance: .
d_gene: TRBD1
v_gene: TRBV29-1
j_gene: TRBJ1-2
CDR3nt: TGCAGCGGACAGGGACTTAACTATGGCTACACCTTC
CDR3aa: CSGQGLNYGYTF

abundance: .
d_gene: TRBD2
v_gene: TRBV11-2
j_gene: TRBJ2-1
CDR3nt: TGTGCCAGCACCACAGGACTAGCGGGACCTAGTGAGCAGTTCTTC
CDR3aa: CASTTGLAGPSEQFF

abundance: .
d_gene: TRBD1
v_gene: TRBV10-3
j_gene: TRBJ1-5
CDR3nt: TGTGCCATCAGTGAGACAGGGGACCATAATCAGCCCCAGCATTTT
CDR3aa: CAISETGDHNQPQHF

abundance: few
d_gene: TRBD1
v_gene: TRBV5-4
j_gene: TRBJ1-2
CDR3nt: TGTGCCAGCAGCTTGGTAGGGACAGGGGGCGGCTATGGCTACACCTTC
CDR3aa: CASSLVGTGGGYGYTF

abundance: few
d_gene: TRBD1
v_gene: TRBV12-3/TRBV12-4
j_gene: TRBJ1-4
CDR3nt: TGTGCCAGCAGATTCCGGGACAGGACGTTTTTT
CDR3aa: CASRFRDRTFF

abundance: few
d_gene: TRBD2
v_gene: TRBV7-2
j_gene: TRBJ2-1
CDR3nt: TGTGCCAGCAGCTCTGGACTAGCGGGAGGGCTCGATGAGCAGTTCTTC
CDR3aa: CASSSGLAGGLDEQFF

abundance: .
d_gene: .
v_gene: TRBV9
j_gene: TRBJ1-6
CDR3nt: TGTGCCAGCAGCGACCCCGGTTCACCCCTCCACTTT
CDR3aa: CASSDPGSPLHF

abundance: .
d_gene: TRBD2
v_gene: TRBV2
j_gene: TRBJ2-3
CDR3nt: TGTGCCAGCAGTGGGGGACTAGCCACGGCCGGTGGGAATACGCAGTATTTT
CDR3aa: CASSGGLATAGGNTQYF

abundance: few
d_gene: .
v_gene: TRBV29-1
j_gene: TRBJ2-6
CDR3nt: TGCAGGGAACCCGCGGGGACTGGGGCCAACGTCCTGACTTTC
CDR3aa: CREPAGTGANVLTF

abundance: .
d_gene: TRBD2
v_gene: TRBV7-2
j_gene: TRBJ2-1
CDR3nt: TGTGCCAGCAGCTTAGCGTGGACTAGCGGGGCCTACAATGAGCAGTTCTTC
CDR3aa: CASSLAWTSGAYNEQFF

abundance: .
d_gene: .
v_gene: TRBV19
j_gene: TRBJ2-7
CDR3nt: TGTGCCAGTAGAGTATACCCCGGGGATTCCTACGAGCAGTACTTC
CDR3aa: CASRVYPGDSYEQYF

abundance: .
d_gene: .
v_gene: TRBV20-1
j_gene: TRBJ2-5
CDR3nt: TGCAGTGCTAGTGTACTAGGGCCCCAACAAGAGACCCAGTACTTC
CDR3aa: CSASVLGPQQETQYF

abundance: few
d_gene: .
v_gene: TRBV12-3/TRBV12-4
j_gene: TRBJ2-1
CDR3nt: TGTGCCAGCAGTTTAGCGAGCAATGAGCAGTTCTTC
CDR3aa: CASSLASNEQFF

abundance: .
d_gene: .
v_gene: TRBV4-3
j_gene: TRBJ1-6
CDR3nt: TGCGCCAGCAGCCAAGAATTGGGGGGGAGCACCTATAATTCACCCCTCCACTTT
CDR3aa: CASSQELGGSTYNSPLHF

abundance: .
d_gene: TRBD2
v_gene: TRBV2
j_gene: TRBJ2-1
CDR3nt: TGTGCCAGCAGTGCTCGGCTAGCGGGCAATGAGCAGTTCTTC
CDR3aa: CASSARLAGNEQFF

abundance: .
d_gene: .
v_gene: TRBV28
j_gene: TRBJ1-1
CDR3nt: TGTGCCAGCAGAGAGGTAGGAATGAACACTGAAGCTTTCTTT
CDR3aa: CASREVGMNTEAFF

abundance: .
d_gene: TRBD2
v_gene: TRBV2
j_gene: TRBJ2-1
CDR3nt: TGTGCCAGCAGTCCGGGACTAGCGGGAGGAGGTTACAATGAGCAGTTCTTC
CDR3aa: CASSPGLAGGGYNEQFF

abundance: .
d_gene: .
v_gene: TRBV7-3
j_gene: TRBJ1-4
CDR3nt: TGTGCCAGCAGCCCCGGGTTAGTTGAAAAACTGTTTTTT
CDR3aa: CASSPGLVEKLFF

abundance: .
d_gene: TRBD1
v_gene: TRBV19
j_gene: TRBJ2-1
CDR3nt: TGTGCCAGTATGAGGGACAGGGGTCACAATGAGCAGTTCTTC
CDR3aa: CASMRDRGHNEQFF

abundance: .
d_gene: TRBD2
v_gene: TRBV18
j_gene: TRBJ2-7
CDR3nt: TGTGCCAGCTCAGGGACTAGCGGGAACTACGAGCAGTACTTC
CDR3aa: CASSGTSGNYEQYF

abundance: .
d_gene: TRBD1
v_gene: TRBV19
j_gene: TRBJ1-5
CDR3nt: TGTGCCAGTAGTTCTGGACAGGCTCTGAATCAGCCCCAGCATTTT
CDR3aa: CASSSGQALNQPQHF

abundance: many
d_gene: .
v_gene: TRBV19
j_gene: TRBJ2-7
CDR3nt: TGTGCCAGTAGTCTCTCGCGGTCGGGGATCTACGAGCAGTACTTC
CDR3aa: CASSLSRSGIYEQYF

abundance: few
d_gene: .
v_gene: TRBV11-1
j_gene: TRBJ1-2
CDR3nt: TGTGCCAGCAGCTTAGACAGCTATGGCTACACCTTC
CDR3aa: CASSLDSYGYTF

abundance: .
d_gene: TRBD2
v_gene: TRBV24-1
j_gene: TRBJ2-1
CDR3nt: TGTGCCACCAGTGAGTCCCTAGCGGGACCCAATGAGCAGTTCTTC
CDR3aa: CATSESLAGPNEQFF

abundance: .
d_gene: TRBD1
v_gene: TRBV2
j_gene: TRBJ1-1
CDR3nt: TGTGCCAGCAGTGTGACAGGGTACACTGAAGCTTTCTTT
CDR3aa: CASSVTGYTEAFF

abundance: .
d_gene: TRBD1
v_gene: TRBV29-1
j_gene: TRBJ2-3
CDR3nt: TGCAGCGTAGGACAGGCGAGCGGTACGCAGTATTTT
CDR3aa: CSVGQASGTQYF